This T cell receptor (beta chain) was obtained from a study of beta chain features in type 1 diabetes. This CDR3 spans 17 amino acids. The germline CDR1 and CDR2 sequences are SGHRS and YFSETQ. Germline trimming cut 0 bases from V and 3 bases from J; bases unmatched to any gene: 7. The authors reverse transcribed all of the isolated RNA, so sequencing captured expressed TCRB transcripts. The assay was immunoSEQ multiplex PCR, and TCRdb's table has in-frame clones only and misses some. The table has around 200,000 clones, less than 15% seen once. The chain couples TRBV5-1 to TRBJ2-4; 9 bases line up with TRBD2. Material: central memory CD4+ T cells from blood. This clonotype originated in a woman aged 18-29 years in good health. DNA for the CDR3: TGCGCCAGCAGCTTGGAGTTAGCGGGAGCAGTCAAAAACATTCAGTACTTC. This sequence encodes CASSLELAGAVKNIQYF. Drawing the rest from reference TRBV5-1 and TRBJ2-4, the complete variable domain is KAGVTQTPRYLIKTRGQQVTLSCSPISGHRSVSWYQQTPGQGLQFLFEYFSETQRNKGNFPGRFSGRQFSNSRSEMNVSTLELGDSALYLCASSLELAGAVKNIQYFGAGTRLSVL.